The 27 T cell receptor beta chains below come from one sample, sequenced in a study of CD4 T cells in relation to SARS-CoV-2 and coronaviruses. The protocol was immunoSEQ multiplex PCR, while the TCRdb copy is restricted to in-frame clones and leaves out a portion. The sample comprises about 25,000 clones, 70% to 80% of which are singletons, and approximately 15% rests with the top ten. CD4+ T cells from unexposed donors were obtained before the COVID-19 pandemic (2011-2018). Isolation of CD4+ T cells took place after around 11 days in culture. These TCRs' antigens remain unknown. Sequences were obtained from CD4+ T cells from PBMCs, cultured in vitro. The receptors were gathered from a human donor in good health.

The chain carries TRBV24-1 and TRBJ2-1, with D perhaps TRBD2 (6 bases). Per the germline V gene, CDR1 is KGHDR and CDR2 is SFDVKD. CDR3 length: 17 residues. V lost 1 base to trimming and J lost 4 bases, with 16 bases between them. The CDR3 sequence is CATSDFERRGRYNEQFF. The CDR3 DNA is TGTGCCACCAGTGATTTCGAAAGGAGGGGTCGTTACAATGAGCAGTTCTTC.

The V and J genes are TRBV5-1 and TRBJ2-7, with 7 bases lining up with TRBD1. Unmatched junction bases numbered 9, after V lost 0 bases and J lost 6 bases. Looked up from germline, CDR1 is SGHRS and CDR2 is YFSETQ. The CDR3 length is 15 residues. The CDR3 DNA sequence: TGCGCCAGCAGCTTGGGCGTCACAGGGGACGGCGAGCAGTACTTC. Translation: CASSLGVTGDGEQYF.

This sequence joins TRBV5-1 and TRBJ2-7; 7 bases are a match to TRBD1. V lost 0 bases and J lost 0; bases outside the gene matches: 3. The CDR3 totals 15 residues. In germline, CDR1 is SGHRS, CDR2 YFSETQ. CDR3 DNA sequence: TGCGCCAGCAGCTTGGTCAGGGGGAGCTCCTACGAGCAGTACTTC. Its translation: CASSLVRGSSYEQYF.

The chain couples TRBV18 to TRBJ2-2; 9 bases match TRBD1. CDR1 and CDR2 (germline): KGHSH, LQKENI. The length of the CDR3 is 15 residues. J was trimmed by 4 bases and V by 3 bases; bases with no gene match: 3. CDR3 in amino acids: CASSPGTGSTGELFF. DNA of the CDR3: TGTGCCAGCTCACCGGGGACAGGGTCCACCGGGGAGCTGTTTTTT. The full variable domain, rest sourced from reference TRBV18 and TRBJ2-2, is NAGVMQNPRHLVRRRGQEARLRCSPMKGHSHVYWYRQLPEEGLKFMVYLQKENIIDESGMPKERFSAEFPKEGPSILRIQQVVRGDSAAYFCASSPGTGSTGELFFGEGSRLTVL.

This chain's CDR3 is CASSPLRGNTEAFF. CDR3 bases: TGTGCCAGCAGCCCTTTGCGGGGGAACACTGAAGCTTTCTTT. The V and J genes are TRBV3-1 (or the pseudogene TRBV3-2) and TRBJ1-1, with D uncertain. There are 14 residues in the CDR3. CDR1 and CDR2 (germline): LGHDT, YNNKEL (reference sequence). Trimming removed 4 bases from V and 1 base from J, with 10 bases in between.

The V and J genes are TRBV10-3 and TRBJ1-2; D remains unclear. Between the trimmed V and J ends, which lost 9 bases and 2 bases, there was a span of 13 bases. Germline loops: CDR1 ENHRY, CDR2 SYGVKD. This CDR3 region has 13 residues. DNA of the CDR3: TGTGCCATGAACGACGCCACCAACTATGGCTACACCTTC. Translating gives CAMNDATNYGYTF.

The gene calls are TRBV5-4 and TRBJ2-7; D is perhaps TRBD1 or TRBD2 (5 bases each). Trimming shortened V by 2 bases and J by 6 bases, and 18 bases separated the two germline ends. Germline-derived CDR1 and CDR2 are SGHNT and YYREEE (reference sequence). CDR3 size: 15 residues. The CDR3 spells CASSFNRRAGAEQYF. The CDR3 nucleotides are TGTGCCAGCAGCTTTAATCGCCGGGCCGGGGCCGAGCAGTACTTC.

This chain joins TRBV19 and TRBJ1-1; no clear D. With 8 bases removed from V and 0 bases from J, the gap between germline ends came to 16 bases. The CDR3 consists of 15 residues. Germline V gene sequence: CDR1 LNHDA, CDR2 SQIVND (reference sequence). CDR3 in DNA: TGTGCCAGTCGGACGCAGCTTCTCATGAACACTGAAGCTTTCTTT. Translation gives CASRTQLLMNTEAFF.

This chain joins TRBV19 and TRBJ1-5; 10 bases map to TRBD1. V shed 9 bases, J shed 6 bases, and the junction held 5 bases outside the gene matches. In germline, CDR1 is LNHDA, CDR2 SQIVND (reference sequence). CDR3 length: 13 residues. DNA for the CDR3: TGTGCCAGCAGACAGGGGGCAGGTCAGCCCCAGCATTTT. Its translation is CASRQGAGQPQHF.

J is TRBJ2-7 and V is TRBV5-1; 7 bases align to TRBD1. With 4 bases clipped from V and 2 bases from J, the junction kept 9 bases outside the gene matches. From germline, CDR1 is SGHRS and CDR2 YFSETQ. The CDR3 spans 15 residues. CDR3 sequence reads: CASSTGQEGTYEQYF. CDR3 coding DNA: TGCGCCAGCAGCACCGGACAGGAAGGAACCTACGAGCAGTACTTC.

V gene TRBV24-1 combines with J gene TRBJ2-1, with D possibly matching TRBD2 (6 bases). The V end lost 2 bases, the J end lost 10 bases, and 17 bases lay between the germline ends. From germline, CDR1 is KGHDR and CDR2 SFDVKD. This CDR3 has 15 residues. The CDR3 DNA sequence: TGTGCCACCAGTGATTCGAGAACCCTAGCGAAGGAGCAGTTCTTC. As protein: CATSDSRTLAKEQFF.

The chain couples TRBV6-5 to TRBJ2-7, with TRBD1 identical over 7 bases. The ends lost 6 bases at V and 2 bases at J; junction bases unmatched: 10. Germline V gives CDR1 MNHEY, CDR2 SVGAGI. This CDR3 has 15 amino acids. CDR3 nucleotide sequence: TGTGCCAGCAGAGCAGCCCGACAGGGACCCTACGAGCAGTACTTC. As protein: CASRAARQGPYEQYF.

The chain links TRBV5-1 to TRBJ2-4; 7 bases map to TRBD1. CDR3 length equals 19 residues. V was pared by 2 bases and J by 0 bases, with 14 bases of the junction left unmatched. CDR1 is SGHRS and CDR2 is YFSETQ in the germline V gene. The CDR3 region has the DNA TGCGCCAGCAGCTTACCCATAAATCAGGGGGTAGAAGCCAAAAACATTCAGTACTTC. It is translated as CASSLPINQGVEAKNIQYF.

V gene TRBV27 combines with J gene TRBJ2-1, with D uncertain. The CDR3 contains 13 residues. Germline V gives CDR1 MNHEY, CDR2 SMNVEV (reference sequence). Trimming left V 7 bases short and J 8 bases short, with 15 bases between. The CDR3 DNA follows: TGTGCCAGCACGGCATCGATCTCCCATGAGCAGTTCTTC. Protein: CASTASISHEQFF.

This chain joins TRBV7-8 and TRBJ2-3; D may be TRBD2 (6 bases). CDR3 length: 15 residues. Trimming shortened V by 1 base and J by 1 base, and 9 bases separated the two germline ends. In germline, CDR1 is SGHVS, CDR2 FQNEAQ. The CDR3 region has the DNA TGTGCCAGCAGCTTAGTTGGCGGGGGCACAGATACGCAGTATTTT. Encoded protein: CASSLVGGGTDTQYF.

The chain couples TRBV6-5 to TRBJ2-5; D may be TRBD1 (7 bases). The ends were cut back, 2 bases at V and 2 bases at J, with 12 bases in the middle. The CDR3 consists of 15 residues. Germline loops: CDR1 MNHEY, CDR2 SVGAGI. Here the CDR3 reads CASSYLQGGQETQYF. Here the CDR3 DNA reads TGTGCCAGCAGTTACCTCCAGGGGGGTCAAGAGACCCAGTACTTC.

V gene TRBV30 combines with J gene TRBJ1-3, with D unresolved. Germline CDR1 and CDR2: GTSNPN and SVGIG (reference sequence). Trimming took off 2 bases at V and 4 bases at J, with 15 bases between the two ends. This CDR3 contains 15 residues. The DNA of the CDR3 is TGTGCCTGGAGTTCCGGGGAGGTGGGAGGAAACACCATATATTTT. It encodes CAWSSGEVGGNTIYF.

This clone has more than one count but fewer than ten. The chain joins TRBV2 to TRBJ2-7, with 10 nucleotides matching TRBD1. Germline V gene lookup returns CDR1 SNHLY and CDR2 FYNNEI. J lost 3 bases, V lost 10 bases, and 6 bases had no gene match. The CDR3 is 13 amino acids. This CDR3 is CATGDRGGYEQYF. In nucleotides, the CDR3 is TGTGCCACGGGGGACAGGGGAGGCTACGAGCAGTACTTC.

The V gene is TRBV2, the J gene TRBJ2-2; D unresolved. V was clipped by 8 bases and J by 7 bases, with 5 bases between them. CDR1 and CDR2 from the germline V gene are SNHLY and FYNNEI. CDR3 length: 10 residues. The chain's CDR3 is CASYSGELFF. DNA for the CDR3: TGTGCCAGCTACAGCGGGGAGCTGTTTTTT.

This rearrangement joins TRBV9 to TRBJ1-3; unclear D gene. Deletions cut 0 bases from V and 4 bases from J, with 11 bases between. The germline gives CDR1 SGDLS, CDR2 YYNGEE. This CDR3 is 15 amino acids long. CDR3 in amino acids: CASSVGIGIGNTIYF. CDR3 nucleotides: TGTGCCAGCAGCGTAGGAATAGGGATCGGAAACACCATATATTTT.

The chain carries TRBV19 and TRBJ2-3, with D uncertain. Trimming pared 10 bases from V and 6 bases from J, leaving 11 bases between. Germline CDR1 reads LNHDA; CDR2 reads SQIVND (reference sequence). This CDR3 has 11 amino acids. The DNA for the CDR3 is TGTGCCACACTTTACGCGGATACGCAGTATTTT. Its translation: CATLYADTQYF.

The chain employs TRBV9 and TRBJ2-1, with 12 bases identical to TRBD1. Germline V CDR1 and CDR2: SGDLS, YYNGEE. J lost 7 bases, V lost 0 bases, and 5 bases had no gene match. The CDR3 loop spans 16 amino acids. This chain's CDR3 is CASSVAGQGARNEQFF. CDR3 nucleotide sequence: TGTGCCAGCAGCGTAGCGGGACAGGGGGCGCGAAATGAGCAGTTCTTC. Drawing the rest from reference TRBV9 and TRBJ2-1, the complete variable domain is DSGVTQTPKHLITATGQRVTLRCSPRSGDLSVYWYQQSLDQGLQFLIQYYNGEERAKGNILERFSAQQFPDLHSELNLSSLELGDSALYFCASSVAGQGARNEQFFGPGTRLTVL.

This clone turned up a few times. The CDR3 is CASSLDAGQGGLNYGYTF. CDR3 DNA: TGTGCCAGCAGCTTAGATGCCGGACAGGGCGGGCTCAACTATGGCTACACCTTC. This sequence joins TRBV7-9 and TRBJ1-2; TRBD1 agrees at 8 bases. Germline V gene lookup returns CDR1 SEHNR and CDR2 FQNEAQ (reference sequence). Germline trimming cut 1 base from V and 2 bases from J; bases unmatched to any gene: 12. This CDR3 is built from 18 residues.

The DNA of the CDR3 is TGCGCCAGCAGCTCCGTCGGGGGACTTAGCACAGATACGCAGTATTTT. Residues: CASSSVGGLSTDTQYF. This sequence joins TRBV5-1 and TRBJ2-3, with TRBD2 as a possible D gene (6 bases). The CDR3 has 16 amino acids. Germline V CDR1 and CDR2: SGHRS, YFSETQ. V shed 3 bases and J shed 0 bases, with 14 bases lying between them.

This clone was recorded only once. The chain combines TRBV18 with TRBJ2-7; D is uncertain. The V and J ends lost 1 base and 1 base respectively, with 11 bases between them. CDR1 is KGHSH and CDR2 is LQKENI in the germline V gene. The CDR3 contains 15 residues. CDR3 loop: CASSPLDRRSYEQYF. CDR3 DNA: TGTGCCAGCTCACCACTCGACCGTCGATCCTACGAGCAGTACTTC.

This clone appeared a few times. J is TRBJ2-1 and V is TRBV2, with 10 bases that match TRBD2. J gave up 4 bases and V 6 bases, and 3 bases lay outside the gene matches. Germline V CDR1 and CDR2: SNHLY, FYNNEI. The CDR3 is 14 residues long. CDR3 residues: CASRQREGYNEQFF. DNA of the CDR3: TGTGCCAGCAGACAGCGGGAGGGGTACAATGAGCAGTTCTTC.

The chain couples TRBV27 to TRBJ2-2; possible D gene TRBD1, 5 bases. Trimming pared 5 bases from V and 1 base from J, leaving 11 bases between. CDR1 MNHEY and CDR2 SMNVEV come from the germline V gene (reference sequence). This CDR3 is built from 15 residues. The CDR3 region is CASSQAGMNTGELFF. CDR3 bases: TGTGCCAGCAGTCAGGCAGGGATGAACACCGGGGAGCTGTTTTTT.